Listed below are T cell receptor beta chains from one sample, sequenced in a study of T cell repertoires in cytomegalovirus infection. MiXCR, applied by TCRdb to the reads, yields one record per CDR3 protein. The sample has about 140,000 distinct CDR3 sequences, about 6.5% seen once; the top ten hold over 15%. Sequenced material: PBMCs. The receptors were gathered from a human donor in good health (CMV status not recorded). Some clones in this sample may be carry-over from other donors' samples. Each CDR3 is given with its conserved first and last residue. The order of the fields is CDR3 DNA, CDR3 protein, clone size, D gene, V gene, J gene. The D gene is left open where the match is weak. Only some rows state a clone size, as once, few, many or a class for expanded clones.

TGTGCCAGCAGCCACCGGCGGCAGGGAGGTCAGCCCCAGCATTTT,CASSHRRQGGQPQHF,many,-,TRBV28,TRBJ1-5
TGTGCCAGCAGCCCAGGGGTTAACTATGGCTACACCTTC,CASSPGVNYGYTF,-,-,TRBV3-1,TRBJ1-2
TGTGCCAGCAGTTTAGAGGGGATCGGCTACACCTTC,CASSLEGIGYTF,many,-,TRBV12-3/TRBV12-4,TRBJ1-2
TGTGCCAGCACCACTAGCGGGGGGCCGGTTGAGCAGTTCTTC,CASTTSGGPVEQFF,few,TRBD2,TRBV12-3/TRBV12-4,TRBJ2-1
TGTGCCAGCAGCTTAGGCGCGGGGGGAGATACGCAGTATTTT,CASSLGAGGDTQYF,many,TRBD2,TRBV7-2,TRBJ2-3
TGTGCCAGCAGTTACAACCCCACAGGCCCGGTAGGAGCTTTCTTT,CASSYNPTGPVGAFF,many,-,TRBV6-5,TRBJ1-1
TGTGCCAGCAGCTTTGCGCCCAGGGAACAATACAATGAGCAGTTCTTC,CASSFAPREQYNEQFF,many,-,TRBV7-2,TRBJ2-1
TGTGCCAGCAGCGTCGTGGGAGGGTCGGTCAATGAGCAGTTCTTC,CASSVVGGSVNEQFF,many,TRBD2,TRBV7-2,TRBJ2-1
TGTGCCAGCAGCCCTACAGGGATTAACTATGGCTACACCTTC,CASSPTGINYGYTF,many,-,TRBV7-2,TRBJ1-2
TGTGCCAGCAGCTTGGGGACGAGCGAGGGGAATTCACCCCTCCACTTT,CASSLGTSEGNSPLHF,many,-,TRBV11-2,TRBJ1-6
TGTGCCAGCAGTGAAAAGGTCGAGTCGAGGGTTGGTCTGAACACTGAAGCTTTCTTT,CASSEKVESRVGLNTEAFF,many,-,TRBV6-1,TRBJ1-1
TGTGCCAGCAGCTTAGCGGCGGGGGATGAAAAACTGTTTTTT,CASSLAAGDEKLFF,many,-,TRBV7-9,TRBJ1-4
TGTGCCAGCAGGGGGGACAGTCCCAACAATCAGCCCCAGCATTTT,CASRGDSPNNQPQHF,many,TRBD1,TRBV2,TRBJ1-5
TGTGCCAGCAGTTACATCGATGAGCAGTTCTTC,CASSYIDEQFF,few,-,TRBV6-2/TRBV6-3,TRBJ2-1
TGTGCCAGCAGCTTAAGTAGGGGAAGCACAGATACGCAGTATTTT,CASSLSRGSTDTQYF,few,-,TRBV7-3,TRBJ2-3
TGTGCCAGCAGGAAACCGGGACAGGGGGCGCGGGGTGAAGCTTTCTTT,CASRKPGQGARGEAFF,-,TRBD1,TRBV2,TRBJ1-1
TGTGCCAGAACAAGGGACGGCTACACCTTC,CARTRDGYTF,many,-,TRBV7-3,TRBJ1-2
TGTGCCAGCAGCGCGTTAGGAACCTCAGAGACCCAGTACTTC,CASSALGTSETQYF,few,-,TRBV7-9,TRBJ2-5
TGCAGCGGATGGACAGGGAGGAACAATGAGCAGTTCTTC,CSGWTGRNNEQFF,few,TRBD1,TRBV29-1,TRBJ2-1
TGTGCCAGCAGCTTATTGGGCAGGCCACCGGATGAGCAGTTCTTC,CASSLLGRPPDEQFF,-,-,TRBV7-9,TRBJ2-1
TGTGCCAGCGGGACAGGGTACGAGCAGTACTTC,CASGTGYEQYF,many,TRBD1,TRBV11-3,TRBJ2-7
TGTGCCAGCAGTTCCTTTAACAGGAGACCCCAAGAGACCCAGTACTTC,CASSSFNRRPQETQYF,many,-,TRBV6-2/TRBV6-3,TRBJ2-5
TGTGCCAGCAGCTTGGGGACCGGGACTGTAAACATCAATCAGCCCCAGCATTTT,CASSLGTGTVNINQPQHF,many,-,TRBV7-9,TRBJ1-5
TGCAGCGTCTCCCCAGGGGGCGTGTACACCGGGGAGCTGTTTTTT,CSVSPGGVYTGELFF,many,TRBD1,TRBV29-1,TRBJ2-2
TGTGCCACCAACGACAGGGTGGCTGAAGCTTTCTTT,CATNDRVAEAFF,many,TRBD1,TRBV10-3,TRBJ1-1
TGTGCCAGCAGTTCCCGGGACAGCTTTTATAGCAATCAGCCCCAGCATTTT,CASSSRDSFYSNQPQHF,few,TRBD1,TRBV12-3/TRBV12-4,TRBJ1-5
TGCAGTGCCCTAAGGGAAAAACTGTTTTTT,CSALREKLFF,-,-,TRBV20-1,TRBJ1-4
TGTGCCAGCAGCGCGGGACTCCGCTCCTACAATGAGCAGTTCTTC,CASSAGLRSYNEQFF,many,-,TRBV11-1,TRBJ2-1
TGTGCCAGCAGTACCAGAGTGGGTCCCAATCAGCCCCAGCATTTT,CASSTRVGPNQPQHF,-,-,TRBV2,TRBJ1-5
TGCGCCAGCAGCCAAGGATCCGGGGGAAGAGAGACCCAGTACTTC,CASSQGSGGRETQYF,many,-,TRBV4-1,TRBJ2-5
TGTGCCAGCAGTTATGGGGGCACCTACGAGCAGTACTTC,CASSYGGTYEQYF,many,-,TRBV6-6,TRBJ2-7
TGTGCCAGCAGTTTAGTTCGGGTGTTGTCTGGAAACACCATATATTTT,CASSLVRVLSGNTIYF,many,-,TRBV28,TRBJ1-3
TGTGCCAGCAGCCAAGATAGCGGGGCCGGGGAGCTGTTTTTT,CASSQDSGAGELFF,-,TRBD2,TRBV3-1,TRBJ2-2
TGTGCCAGCAGGGGGGACATAGTCTACGAGCAGTACTTC,CASRGDIVYEQYF,-,-,TRBV14,TRBJ2-7
TGTGCCAGCAGCCCCGACTCCGCGAGAAGCGCCACAGATACGCAGTATTTT,CASSPDSARSATDTQYF,many,-,TRBV7-2,TRBJ2-3
TGTGCCAGCAGCTCACCTCGGGGGGCAACCTACAATGAGCAGTTCTTC,CASSSPRGATYNEQFF,many,-,TRBV7-6,TRBJ2-1
TGTGCCAGCAGCCAACAGGGTAATTCACCCCTCCACTTT,CASSQQGNSPLHF,many,-,TRBV4-2,TRBJ1-6
TGTGCCAGCAGTTACTCGGGCGGGGGGGCCTACAATGAGCAGTTCTTC,CASSYSGGGAYNEQFF,-,TRBD2,TRBV6-6,TRBJ2-1
TGTGCCAGCAGTGACTCCTTCTTGAGCAGGACCGGGGAGCTGTTTTTT,CASSDSFLSRTGELFF,many,-,TRBV6-2/TRBV6-3,TRBJ2-2
TGTGCCAGCCCGACTAGCGGGGCGAACACCGGGGAGCTGTTTTTT,CASPTSGANTGELFF,many,TRBD2,TRBV6-1,TRBJ2-2
TGTGCCATCAGTGCCCAGGACAGGGCCGGAGGCTACACCTTC,CAISAQDRAGGYTF,-,TRBD1,TRBV10-3,TRBJ1-2
TGCAGTGCTAGACCCACGGGGCAGGTCGATCAGCCCCAGCATTTT,CSARPTGQVDQPQHF,-,-,TRBV20-1,TRBJ1-5
TGTGCCAGCAGCGCCATCCAAATGGACCGGGGTAAAACTGAAGCTTTCTTT,CASSAIQMDRGKTEAFF,many,-,TRBV7-9,TRBJ1-1
TGCGCCAGCAGCTCCGGACCTTTGGTCGGTAACTATGGCTACACCTTC,CASSSGPLVGNYGYTF,many,-,TRBV5-1,TRBJ1-2
TGTGCCAGCAGCTTGGTACTAGCGGGGGTAGGCGAGACCCAGTACTTC,CASSLVLAGVGETQYF,many,TRBD2,TRBV7-2,TRBJ2-5
TGTGCCAGCAGTTCCGTCGGGGAGTTCACAGATACGCAGTATTTT,CASSSVGEFTDTQYF,many,-,TRBV27,TRBJ2-3
TGCAGTGCTAGATCGGGACTGAGGAATAAGCCCCAGCATTTT,CSARSGLRNKPQHF,few,-,TRBV20-1,TRBJ1-5
TGTGCCATCAGTGAGTCGCGACAGATAGATGAAAAACTGTTTTTT,CAISESRQIDEKLFF,-,-,TRBV10-3,TRBJ1-4
TGCAGCGTCATCCTGGACAGGCCCTCCTACGAGCAGTACTTC,CSVILDRPSYEQYF,many,TRBD1,TRBV29-1,TRBJ2-7
TGCAGTGCTAGGGACAGCCGGGTTAATTCACCCCTCCACTTT,CSARDSRVNSPLHF,many,-,TRBV20-1,TRBJ1-6
TGTGCCAGCAGCTCAGGGGACAGGGGGATACTTAATGAAAAACTGTTTTTT,CASSSGDRGILNEKLFF,many,TRBD1,TRBV7-9,TRBJ1-4
TGTGCCAGCAGCCCGGCCGGGACTCAAATCTATGGCTACACCTTC,CASSPAGTQIYGYTF,few,-,TRBV5-4,TRBJ1-2
TGTGCCAGCAGCCCCTCAGGGGCCCTATATTCTCAGCCCCAGCATTTT,CASSPSGALYSQPQHF,many,-,TRBV12-3/TRBV12-4,TRBJ1-5